The rows below give T cell receptor beta chains drawn from one sample of a study of CD8+ T cells in alopecia areata. Clones were read by immunoSEQ multiplex PCR, and TCRdb kept only the in-frame ones, dropping some. The data contain fewer than 250,000 clones, roughly three fifths of them singletons. The sequencing used CD4+ T cells sorted from blood, collected around week 47, from a patient treated with tofacitinib. Receptor source: a human donor with alopecia areata. Both conserved end residues are part of each CDR3. D genes are given only for firm matches. Clone sizes are given selectively: once, few, many, or a class where the clone is expanded.

J	V	size	D	CDR3	DNA
TRBJ1-2	TRBV5-1	.	.	CASSPQGNYGYTF	TGCGCCAGCAGCCCGCAGGGGAATTATGGCTACACCTTC
TRBJ1-1	TRBV6-1	.	TRBD1	CASKGQVMNTEAFF	TGTGCCAGCAAGGGACAGGTCATGAACACTGAAGCTTTCTTT
TRBJ1-2	TRBV7-9	.	.	CASSFDKRRNGYTF	TGTGCCAGCAGCTTTGACAAAAGGAGGAATGGCTACACCTTC
TRBJ2-7	TRBV5-1	.	.	CASSASGTYEQYF	TGCGCCAGCAGCGCATCGGGAACCTACGAGCAGTACTTC
TRBJ2-1	TRBV29-1	.	.	CSVVSSGGVYNEQFF	TGCAGCGTTGTGTCGTCCGGGGGCGTTTACAATGAGCAGTTCTTC
TRBJ1-1	TRBV27	.	TRBD1	CASSYQGETEAFF	TGTGCCAGCAGTTATCAGGGGGAGACTGAAGCTTTCTTT
TRBJ2-7	TRBV4-3	few	.	CASSHGTSSSYEQYF	TGCGCCAGCAGCCACGGGACGTCCAGCTCCTACGAGCAGTACTTC
TRBJ1-1	TRBV29-1	.	.	CSVENQVTEAFF	TGCAGCGTTGAAAATCAGGTCACTGAAGCTTTCTTT
TRBJ1-5	TRBV30	.	.	CAWSIQGLDQPQHF	TGTGCCTGGAGCATCCAGGGATTGGATCAGCCCCAGCATTTT
TRBJ1-5	TRBV21-1	few	.	CASSKVVRGRDLLYSNQPQHF	TGTGCCAGCAGCAAAGTTGTGAGGGGAAGGGATCTGTTATATAGCAATCAGCCCCAGCATTTT
TRBJ2-5	TRBV5-1	.	.	CASSQIRRGTQYF	TGCGCCAGCAGCCAGATCCGCCGGGGGACCCAGTACTTC
TRBJ1-2	TRBV29-1	few	TRBD1	CSVEDKTGHGYTF	TGCAGCGTTGAAGATAAGACAGGGCATGGCTACACCTTC
TRBJ2-2	TRBV5-6	.	.	CASSLGAGNTGELFF	TGTGCCAGCAGCTTGGGGGCAGGGAACACCGGGGAGCTGTTTTTT
TRBJ2-1	TRBV2	.	.	CASSERGGGLAEQFF	TGTGCCAGCAGTGAAAGAGGAGGAGGGCTAGCTGAGCAGTTCTTC
TRBJ2-7	TRBV7-2	many	TRBD1	CASSPGQKYEQYF	TGTGCCAGCAGCCCGGGACAGAAGTACGAGCAGTACTTC
TRBJ1-2	TRBV29-1	.	TRBD1	CSVRGQGGGYTF	TGCAGCGTCCGCGGACAGGGCGGTGGCTACACCTTC
TRBJ2-7	TRBV7-2	.	TRBD2	CASSPGTSYGEQYF	TGTGCCAGCAGCCCGGGGACTAGCTATGGCGAGCAGTACTTC
TRBJ1-1	TRBV30	.	.	CAWSVIGLEPSTEAFF	TGTGCCTGGAGTGTAATAGGGTTGGAGCCGAGCACTGAAGCTTTCTTT
TRBJ1-2	TRBV6-1	.	.	CASSELPTVNYGYTF	TGTGCCAGCAGTGAGCTCCCTACAGTCAACTATGGCTACACCTTC
TRBJ2-3	TRBV29-1	.	TRBD1	CSARDRGVGDTQYF	TGCAGCGCTCGGGACAGGGGAGTTGGGGATACGCAGTATTTT